This T cell receptor (beta chain) stems from a study of blood T cell repertoires in COVID-19. About the research overall: The origin of the acute and convalescent COVID-19 samples was the United States, Italy and Spain. T cells, B-cell-depleted T cells, or PBMCs supplied cDNA or gDNA.

Per the original data handling: Amplifying reference gene primers gave estimates of nucleated cell counts. Method: immunoSEQ multiplex PCR; TCRdb's copy keeps in-frame clones and lacks some. The V and J calls and the clone size are those of that table, but D and trimming were determined from the DNA. Of fewer than 110,000 clones in the sample, about 90% were seen once. In germline, CDR1 is KGHDR, CDR2 SFDVKD. V dropped 5 bases and J dropped 5 bases, with 11 bases sitting between them. This CDR3 has 13 residues. The rearrangement joins TRBV24-1 to TRBJ1-1; D remains unclear. The material sequenced was peripheral blood. This clonotype originated in a man aged 50-59 years with acute or convalescent COVID-19. CDR3 residues: CATSVASGTEAFF. Here the CDR3 DNA reads TGTGCCACCAGTGTGGCATCGGGTACTGAAGCTTTCTTT.